These 22 T cell receptor beta chains came from one sample sequenced in a study of Graves' ophthalmopathy and Graves' hyperthyroidism. CDR3 regions of TCR beta were amplified from RNA transcripts. HTBI primers were employed in first-round RT-PCR, then a second-round multiplex PCR followed. Each CDR3 protein is one row after TCRdb ran MiXCR on the multiplex PCR reads. Altogether approximately 150,000 distinct CDR3 sequences are present, approximately 40% being singletons, with the ten largest covering roughly 8.9%. Specimen: peripheral blood. These receptors were collected from a man aged 25 to 40 with Graves' ophthalmopathy.

This clonotype was detected ten times or more. The V call is TRBV6-1, the J call TRBJ2-5; D is perhaps TRBD1 or TRBD2 (5 bases each). The CDR3 consists of 15 residues. V gave up 1 base and J gave up 8 bases, with 17 bases separating them. The germline CDR1 and CDR2 sequences are MNHNS and SASEGT. The CDR3 sequence: CASSEGFGDVYTQYF. CDR3 in DNA: TGTGCCAGCAGTGAAGGCTTCGGGGACGTTTATACCCAGTACTTC.

This clonotype was found many times. The chain uses TRBV19 and TRBJ2-2, with 9 bases identical to TRBD1. Germline V gene lookup returns CDR1 LNHDA and CDR2 SQIVND (reference sequence). Trimming took 6 bases from V and 7 from J; bases not matched to a gene: 6. The CDR3 is 14 residues long. This CDR3 is CASRPGTGIGELFF. The CDR3 nucleotides read TGTGCCAGTAGGCCCGGGACAGGGATCGGGGAGCTGTTTTTT. The variable domain in full, completed from reference TRBV19 and TRBJ2-2, reads DGGITQSPKYLFRKEGQNVTLSCEQNLNHDAMYWYRQDPGQGLRLIYYSQIVNDFQKGDIAEGYSVSREKKESFPLTVTSAQKNPTAFYLCASRPGTGIGELFFGEGSRLTVL.

The chain combines TRBV6-2 or TRBV6-3 with TRBJ2-6; D is perhaps TRBD1 (6 bases). The CDR3 length is 17 residues. The V gene's germline CDR1 is MNHEY and CDR2 SVGEGT. Trimming removed 2 bases from V and 1 base from J, with 12 bases in between. In DNA form, the CDR3 reads TGTGCCAGCAGTTACGAGCAGGGGCGTTCTGGGGCCAACGTCCTGACTTTC. Protein: CASSYEQGRSGANVLTF.

This chain uses TRBV11-2 with TRBJ1-5, with D unclear. Trimming took off 1 base at V and 9 bases at J, with 16 bases between the two ends. Germline CDR1 and CDR2: SGHAT and FQNNGV. The CDR3 loop spans 15 amino acids. CDR3 loop: CASSLVEAASGPQHF. CDR3 sequence (DNA): TGTGCCAGCAGCTTAGTTGAGGCGGCTAGTGGGCCCCAGCATTTT.

This chain joins TRBV20-1 and TRBJ1-6; 7 nucleotides match TRBD1. Germline CDR1 DFQATT, CDR2 SNEGSKA (reference sequence). V lost 5 bases, J lost 5 bases, and 9 bases stayed unmatched. This CDR3 is 15 amino acids long. The CDR3 coding sequence is TGCAGTGCTGTACCGGCTGGACAGGATAATTCACCCCTCCACTTT. Translated, it gives CSAVPAGQDNSPLHF.

The table lists this clonotype with many counts. The V gene is TRBV7-2, the J gene TRBJ1-2; no definite D call. Germline lookup yields CDR1 SGHTA and CDR2 FQGNSA. Trimming stripped 7 bases from V and 4 bases from J, with 19 bases between. CDR3 length: 15 amino acids. DNA for the CDR3: TGTGCCAGCACCCCGGTCACAACGGGAGGCTATGGCTACACCTTC. Its protein product is CASTPVTTGGYGYTF.

The rearrangement links TRBV7-9 to TRBJ1-1; D is perhaps TRBD1 (6 bases). Germline lookup yields CDR1 SEHNR and CDR2 FQNEAQ (reference sequence). The CDR3 runs 12 residues. V shed 7 bases and J shed 7 bases, with 13 bases lying between them. The CDR3 loop is CASTLDRREAFF. The DNA of the CDR3 is TGTGCCAGCACCCTTGACAGGCGTGAAGCTTTCTTT. Drawing the rest from reference TRBV7-9 and TRBJ1-1, the complete variable domain is DTGVSQNPRHKITKRGQNVTFRCDPISEHNRLYWYRQTLGQGPEFLTYFQNEAQLEKSRLLSDRFSAERPKGSFSTLEIQRTEQGDSAMYLCASTLDRREAFFGQGTRLTVV.

As for this clonotype: Germline and junction disagree at one end, which may indicate a read error. The V and J genes are TRBV7-9 and TRBJ2-5, with 8 nucleotides matching TRBD2. CDR3 length equals 14 residues. Germline-derived CDR1 and CDR2 are SEHNR and FQNEAQ (reference sequence). The CDR3: CASSIAGIQETQYF. For the CDR3, the DNA is TGTGCCAGCAGCATAGCGGGGATACAAGAGACCCAGTACTTC.

V is TRBV11-2 and J is TRBJ2-7, with unresolved D. Germline V gene lookup returns CDR1 SGHAT and CDR2 FQNNGV. CDR3 length: 14 residues. The V gene lost 1 base and the J gene lost 3 bases, with 10 bases spanning the gap. CDR3 loop: CASSLADVSYEQYF. In DNA form, the CDR3 reads TGTGCCAGCAGCTTAGCGGACGTAAGCTACGAGCAGTACTTC. Full variable domain (missing parts from reference TRBV11-2 and TRBJ2-7): EAGVAQSPRYKIIEKRQSVAFWCNPISGHATLYWYQQILGQGPKLLIQFQNNGVVDDSQLPKDRFSAERLKGVDSTLKIQPAKLEDSAVYLCASSLADVSYEQYFGPGTRLTVT.

CDR3 bases: TGTGCCAGCAGTCTCCCCGGACGGCAGCCCCAGCATTTT. Translating it yields CASSLPGRQPQHF. This chain links TRBV12-3 or TRBV12-4 with TRBJ1-5, with D hard to call. The CDR3 runs to 13 residues. The V end lost 5 bases, the J end lost 7 bases, and 12 bases lay between the germline ends.

The J gene is TRBJ2-5, the V gene TRBV7-2, with 11 bases fitting TRBD2. This CDR3 has 13 residues. The trim removed 6 bases at V and 5 bases at J, leaving 2 bases unmatched. CDR1 is SGHTA, CDR2 FQGNSA, per germline. CDR3 in DNA: TGTGCCAGCAGTACTAGCGGGAGTGAGACCCAGTACTTC. Protein: CASSTSGSETQYF.

This clonotype was observed at least ten times. V is TRBV24-1 and J is TRBJ2-5, with D perhaps matching TRBD1 or TRBD2 (5 bases each). V shed 6 bases and J shed 1 base, with 14 bases lying between them. This CDR3 region has 15 residues. Per the germline V gene, CDR1 is KGHDR and CDR2 is SFDVKD. The CDR3 sequence is CATSSGAGPQETQYF. The CDR3 nucleotides are TGTGCCACCAGTTCCGGGGCCGGACCCCAAGAGACCCAGTACTTC.

The table lists this clonotype with many counts. This chain links TRBV19 with TRBJ1-1, with D perhaps matching TRBD1 (6 bases). Germline CDR1 LNHDA, CDR2 SQIVND (reference sequence). This CDR3 has 15 amino acids. V was trimmed by 6 bases and J by 3 bases, leaving 17 bases between them. The CDR3 protein is CASSPTGRGHTEAFF. As DNA, the CDR3 is TGTGCCAGTAGCCCGACAGGCAGGGGACACACTGAAGCTTTCTTT. Variable domain in full (rest from reference TRBV19 and TRBJ1-1): DGGITQSPKYLFRKEGQNVTLSCEQNLNHDAMYWYRQDPGQGLRLIYYSQIVNDFQKGDIAEGYSVSREKKESFPLTVTSAQKNPTAFYLCASSPTGRGHTEAFFGQGTRLTVV.

In this sample, this clonotype turned up many times. The chain employs TRBV29-1 and TRBJ1-1; D gene uncertain. V was pared by 6 bases and J by 3 bases, with 14 bases between. Germline V gives CDR1 SQVTM, CDR2 ANQGSEA. The CDR3 length is 13 residues. The CDR3 reads CSVRGWRDTEAFF. CDR3 DNA: TGCAGCGTCCGGGGTTGGAGGGACACTGAAGCTTTCTTT.

This clonotype was seen ten or more times. The chain recombines TRBV28 with TRBJ1-1; D may be TRBD1 (5 bases). The CDR3 is 15 amino acids. V was cut by 2 bases and J by 3 bases, with 13 bases left in between. Germline V CDR1 and CDR2: MDHEN, SYDVKM. The CDR3 reads CASSLGGNRDTEAFF. In DNA form, the CDR3 reads TGTGCCAGCAGTTTAGGGGGAAACAGAGACACTGAAGCTTTCTTT. Filled out from reference TRBV28 and TRBJ1-1, the complete variable domain reads DVKVTQSSRYLVKRTGEKVFLECVQDMDHENMFWYRQDPGLGLRLIYFSYDVKMKEKGDIPEGYSVSREKKERFSLILESASTNQTSMYLCASSLGGNRDTEAFFGQGTRLTVV.

This clonotype occurred many times. V usage is TRBV7-2 and J usage is TRBJ2-5; D possibly uses TRBD1 or TRBD2 (5 bases each). Germline V CDR1 and CDR2: SGHTA, FQGNSA. Trimming stripped 6 bases from V and 2 bases from J, with 16 bases between. This CDR3 comprises 15 residues. The DNA for the CDR3 is TGTGCCAGCAGTAGCTATGGGACGGGACAAGAGACCCAGTACTTC. This codes for CASSSYGTGQETQYF. Based on the CDR3 plus reference TRBV7-2 and TRBJ2-5, the full variable domain is GAGVSQSPSNKVTEKGKDVELRCDPISGHTALYWYRQSLGQGLEFLIYFQGNSAPDKSGLPSDRFSAERTGGSVSTLTIQRTQQEDSAVYLCASSSYGTGQETQYFGPGTRLLVL.

This clonotype was seen ten or more times. The chain links TRBV24-1 to TRBJ2-7; 10 bases map to TRBD2. CDR1 and CDR2 from the germline V gene are KGHDR and SFDVKD. V was clipped by 5 bases and J by 5 bases; unmatched bases: 5. The CDR3 is made up of 14 amino acids. The CDR3 here is CATSASGRRDEQYF. CDR3 DNA sequence: TGTGCCACCAGTGCTAGCGGGAGACGGGACGAGCAGTACTTC.

The rearrangement joins TRBV12-3 or TRBV12-4 to TRBJ1-5; D possibly corresponds to TRBD1 (5 bases). This CDR3 is built from 13 residues. Between the trimmed V and J ends, which lost 6 bases and 3 bases, there was a span of 9 bases. The CDR3 DNA reads TGTGCCAGCAGGGGGGAGTTCAATCAGCCCCAGCATTTT. It encodes CASRGEFNQPQHF.

In this sample, this clonotype turned up many times. The V and J genes are TRBV6-1 and TRBJ1-5; D not certain. The V gene's germline CDR1 is MNHNS and CDR2 SASEGT. The CDR3 is 14 amino acids. The germline V and J ends were trimmed by 5 bases and 7 bases, with 15 bases remaining between them. CDR3 coding DNA: TGTGCCAGCAGTCCTTTGCTGTTACAGCAGCCCCAGCATTTT. It specifies CASSPLLLQQPQHF.

This clonotype has a count of ten or more. J is TRBJ1-1 and V is TRBV19; no clear D gene. V was cut by 5 bases and J by 5 bases, with 15 bases left in between. The CDR3 spans 14 residues. The germline gives CDR1 LNHDA, CDR2 SQIVND (reference sequence). The CDR3 spells CASSPHDLGTEAFF. CDR3 in DNA: TGTGCCAGTAGTCCCCATGATCTTGGAACTGAAGCTTTCTTT.

The chain joins TRBV5-5 to TRBJ1-1; TRBD1 matches 12 bases. The germline CDR1 and CDR2 sequences are SGHKS and YYEKEE (reference sequence). The CDR3 length is 16 residues. V shed 3 bases and J 4 bases; nucleotides not matched to a gene: 7. CDR3 sequence: CASSWGQGASGTEAFF. The DNA for the CDR3 is TGTGCCAGCAGCTGGGGACAGGGGGCGTCGGGCACTGAAGCTTTCTTT.

This rearrangement joins TRBV28 to TRBJ2-7, with unresolved D. CDR1 and CDR2 from the germline V gene are MDHEN and SYDVKM. This CDR3 spans 15 amino acids. The ends were cut back, 3 bases at V and 0 bases at J, with 12 bases in the middle. CDR3 sequence: CASSFGQESSYEQYF. The CDR3 bases are TGTGCCAGCAGTTTTGGGCAGGAGAGCTCCTACGAGCAGTACTTC.